This T cell receptor beta chain emerged from a study of blood T cell repertoires in COVID-19. This CDR3 has 11 residues. Germline V lookup: CDR1 SQVTM, CDR2 ANQGSEA. V lost 3 bases and J 5 bases, leaving 7 bases between the germline ends. Measured with immunoSEQ multiplex PCR; TCRdb has only the in-frame clones, and not every one. The data contain around 200,000 clones, around 86% of them singletons. Ages ranged from about 18 to 89 years, with residence in some 25 US areas. Cohort placement rested on clinical history that participants reported themselves. This sequence was found in a woman in her forties with acute COVID-19. The V gene is TRBV29-1, the J gene TRBJ1-2; D gene uncertain. The sequenced sample was PBMCs or T cells enriched from blood (not recorded which). This CDR3 is CSVEAVYGYTF. DNA for the CDR3: TGCAGCGTTGAGGCTGTTTATGGCTACACCTTC.